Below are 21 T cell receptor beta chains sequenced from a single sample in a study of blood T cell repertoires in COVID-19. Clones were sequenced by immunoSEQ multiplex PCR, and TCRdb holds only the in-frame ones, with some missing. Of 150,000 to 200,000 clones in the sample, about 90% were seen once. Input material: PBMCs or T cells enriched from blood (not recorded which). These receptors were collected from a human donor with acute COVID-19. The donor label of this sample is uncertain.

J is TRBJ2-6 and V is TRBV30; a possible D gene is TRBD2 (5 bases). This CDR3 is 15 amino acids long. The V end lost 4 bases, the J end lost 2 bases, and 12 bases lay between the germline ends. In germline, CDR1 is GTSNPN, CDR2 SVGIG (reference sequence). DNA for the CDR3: TGTGCCTGGACTACCGGGATAGCTGGGGCCAACGTCCTGACTTTC. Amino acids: CAWTTGIAGANVLTF.

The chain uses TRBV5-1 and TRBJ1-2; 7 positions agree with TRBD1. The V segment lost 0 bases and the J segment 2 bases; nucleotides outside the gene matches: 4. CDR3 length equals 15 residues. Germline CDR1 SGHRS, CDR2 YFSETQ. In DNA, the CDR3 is TGCGCCAGCAGCTTGGATCAGGGGGAAAACTATGGCTACACCTTC. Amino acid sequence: CASSLDQGENYGYTF.

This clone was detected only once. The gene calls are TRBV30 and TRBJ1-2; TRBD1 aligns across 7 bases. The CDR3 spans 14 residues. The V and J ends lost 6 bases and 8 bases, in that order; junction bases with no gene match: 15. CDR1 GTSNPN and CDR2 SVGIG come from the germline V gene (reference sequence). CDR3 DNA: TGTGCCTGCCTCAAGGGGACAGCCATTCGGGGCTACACCTTC. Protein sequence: CACLKGTAIRGYTF.

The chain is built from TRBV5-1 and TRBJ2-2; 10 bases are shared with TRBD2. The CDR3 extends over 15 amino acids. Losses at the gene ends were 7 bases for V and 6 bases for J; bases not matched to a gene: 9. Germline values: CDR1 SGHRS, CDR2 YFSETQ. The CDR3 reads CASGSQRGGPGELFF. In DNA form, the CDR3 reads TGCGCCAGCGGGTCCCAGCGGGGGGGACCCGGGGAGCTGTTTTTT.

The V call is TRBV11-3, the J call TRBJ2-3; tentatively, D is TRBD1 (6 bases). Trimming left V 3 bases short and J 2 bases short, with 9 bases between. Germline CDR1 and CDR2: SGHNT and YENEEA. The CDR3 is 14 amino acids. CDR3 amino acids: CASSLDRDTDTQYF. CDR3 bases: TGTGCCAGCAGCTTGGACAGAGACACAGATACGCAGTATTTT. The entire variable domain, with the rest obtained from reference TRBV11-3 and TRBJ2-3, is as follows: EAGVVQSPRYKIIEKKQPVAFWCNPISGHNTLYWYLQNLGQGPELLIRYENEEAVDDSQLPKDRFSAERLKGVDSTLKIQPAELGDSAVYLCASSLDRDTDTQYFGPGTRLTVL.

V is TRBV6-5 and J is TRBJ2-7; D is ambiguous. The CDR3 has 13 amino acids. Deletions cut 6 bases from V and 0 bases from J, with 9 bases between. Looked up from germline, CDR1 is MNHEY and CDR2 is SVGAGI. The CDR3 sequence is CASSPRSSYEQYF. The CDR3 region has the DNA TGTGCCAGCAGCCCCCGGTCCTCCTACGAGCAGTACTTC.

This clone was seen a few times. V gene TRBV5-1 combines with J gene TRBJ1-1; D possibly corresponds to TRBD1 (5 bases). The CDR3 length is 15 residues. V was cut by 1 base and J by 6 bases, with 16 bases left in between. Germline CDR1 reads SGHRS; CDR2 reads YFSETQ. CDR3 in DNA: TGCGCCAGCAGCTTGAACACCGAGCGGGGGGCTGAAGCTTTCTTT. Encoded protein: CASSLNTERGAEAFF.

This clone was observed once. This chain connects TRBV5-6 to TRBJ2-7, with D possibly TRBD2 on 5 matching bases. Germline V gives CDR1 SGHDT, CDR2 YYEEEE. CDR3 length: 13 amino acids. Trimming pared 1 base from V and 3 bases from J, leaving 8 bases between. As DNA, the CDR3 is TGTGCCAGCAGCTTGCAACGGGGCTACGAGCAGTACTTC. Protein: CASSLQRGYEQYF. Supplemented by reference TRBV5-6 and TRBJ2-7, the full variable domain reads DAGVTQSPTHLIKTRGQQVTLRCSPKSGHDTVSWYQQALGQGPQFIFQYYEEEERQRGNFPDRFSGHQFPNYSSELNVNALLLGDSALYLCASSLQRGYEQYFGPGTRLTVT.

CDR3 amino acids: CASSSGQNTEAFF. CDR3 sequence (DNA): TGTGCCAGCAGCTCGGGACAGAACACTGAAGCTTTCTTT. The V gene is TRBV7-3, the J gene TRBJ1-1, with a weak D call TRBD1 (6 bases). The length of the CDR3 is 13 residues. Germline V gives CDR1 SGHTA, CDR2 FQGTGA. Trimming pared 4 bases from V and 1 base from J, leaving 7 bases between.

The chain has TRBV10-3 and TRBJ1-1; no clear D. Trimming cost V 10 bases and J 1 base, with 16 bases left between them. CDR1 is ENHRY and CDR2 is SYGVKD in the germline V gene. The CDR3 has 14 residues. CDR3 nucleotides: TGTGCCACCTTTTCTCCACTCCAGAACACTGAAGCTTTCTTT. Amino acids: CATFSPLQNTEAFF.

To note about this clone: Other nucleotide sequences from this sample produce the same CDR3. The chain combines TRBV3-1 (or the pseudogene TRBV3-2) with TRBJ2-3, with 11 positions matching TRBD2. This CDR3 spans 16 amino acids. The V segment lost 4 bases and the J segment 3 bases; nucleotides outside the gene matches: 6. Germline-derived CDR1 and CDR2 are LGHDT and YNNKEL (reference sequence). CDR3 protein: CASSLGLAGVTDTQYF. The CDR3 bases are TGTGCCAGCAGCCTAGGACTAGCGGGTGTTACAGATACGCAGTATTTT.

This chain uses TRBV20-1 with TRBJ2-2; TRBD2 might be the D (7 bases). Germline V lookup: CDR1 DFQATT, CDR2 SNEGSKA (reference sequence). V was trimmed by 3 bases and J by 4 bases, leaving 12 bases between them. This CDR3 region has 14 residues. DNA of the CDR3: TGCAGTGCTAGTCCGGGGGGCCTCACCGGGGAGCTGTTTTTT. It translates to CSASPGGLTGELFF.

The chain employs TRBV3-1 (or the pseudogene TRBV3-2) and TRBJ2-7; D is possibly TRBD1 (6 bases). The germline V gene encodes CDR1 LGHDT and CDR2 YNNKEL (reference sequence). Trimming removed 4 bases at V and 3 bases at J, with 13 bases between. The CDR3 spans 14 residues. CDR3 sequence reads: CASSPGTFGYEQYF. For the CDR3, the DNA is TGTGCCAGCAGCCCTGGGACATTCGGCTACGAGCAGTACTTC.

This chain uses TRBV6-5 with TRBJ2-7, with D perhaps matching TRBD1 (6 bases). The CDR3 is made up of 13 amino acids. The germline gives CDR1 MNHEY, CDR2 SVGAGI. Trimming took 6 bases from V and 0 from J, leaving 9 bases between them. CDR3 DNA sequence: TGTGCCAGCAGCGAGGACAGCTCCTACGAGCAGTACTTC. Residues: CASSEDSSYEQYF.

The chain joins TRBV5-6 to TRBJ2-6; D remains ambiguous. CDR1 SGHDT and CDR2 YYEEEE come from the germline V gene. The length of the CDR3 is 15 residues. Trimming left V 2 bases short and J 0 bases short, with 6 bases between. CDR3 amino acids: CASSFGFSGANVLTF. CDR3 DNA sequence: TGTGCCAGCAGCTTCGGTTTCTCTGGGGCCAACGTCCTGACTTTC.

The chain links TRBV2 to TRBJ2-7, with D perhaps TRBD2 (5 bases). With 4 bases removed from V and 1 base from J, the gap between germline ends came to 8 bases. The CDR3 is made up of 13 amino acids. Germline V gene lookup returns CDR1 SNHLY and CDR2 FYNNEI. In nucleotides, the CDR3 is TGTGCCAGCAGTGTAAGAGGGTCCTACGAGCAGTACTTC. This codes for CASSVRGSYEQYF.

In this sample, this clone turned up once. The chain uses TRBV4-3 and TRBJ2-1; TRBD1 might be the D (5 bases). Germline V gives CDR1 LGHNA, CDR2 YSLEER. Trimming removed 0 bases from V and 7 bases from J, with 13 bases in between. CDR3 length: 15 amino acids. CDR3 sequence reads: CASSQDLGRVNEQFF. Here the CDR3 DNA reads TGCGCCAGCAGCCAAGATCTGGGCAGGGTTAATGAGCAGTTCTTC.

This CDR3 is CASSQDFNEQFF. The CDR3 coding sequence is TGTGCCAGCAGCCAAGACTTCAATGAGCAGTTCTTC. This chain joins TRBV3-1 (or the pseudogene TRBV3-2) and TRBJ2-1; unclear D gene. Trimming removed 0 bases at V and 6 bases at J, with 3 bases between. The CDR3 consists of 12 residues. Germline V lookup: CDR1 LGHDT, CDR2 YNNKEL (reference sequence).

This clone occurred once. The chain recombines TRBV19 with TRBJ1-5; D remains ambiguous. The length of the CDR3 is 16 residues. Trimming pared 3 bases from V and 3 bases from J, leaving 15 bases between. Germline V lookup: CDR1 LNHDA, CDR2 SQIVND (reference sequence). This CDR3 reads CASSIRVAGNNQPQHF. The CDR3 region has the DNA TGTGCCAGTAGTATTAGAGTCGCAGGAAACAATCAGCCCCAGCATTTT.

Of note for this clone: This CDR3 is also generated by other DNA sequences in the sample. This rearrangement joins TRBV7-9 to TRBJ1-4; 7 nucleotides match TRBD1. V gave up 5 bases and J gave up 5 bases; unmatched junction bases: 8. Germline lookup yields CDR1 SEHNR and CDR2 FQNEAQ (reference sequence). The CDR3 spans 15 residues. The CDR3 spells CASSPDRGRNEKLFF. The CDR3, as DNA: TGTGCCAGCAGCCCGGATAGGGGGCGCAATGAAAAACTGTTTTTT.

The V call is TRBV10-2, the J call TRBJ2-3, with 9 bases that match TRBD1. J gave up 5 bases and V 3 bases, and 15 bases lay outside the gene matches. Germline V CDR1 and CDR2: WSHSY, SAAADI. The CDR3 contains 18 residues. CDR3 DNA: TGCGCCAGCAGTGACCGCCGGGGACAGGGCCCCGCGGAAGATACGCAGTATTTT. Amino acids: CASSDRRGQGPAEDTQYF.